This T cell receptor beta chain was recorded in a study of siplizumab effects on memory and regulatory T cells. This clone was counted many times. Its antigen is still unknown. V was cut by 3 bases and J by 5 bases, with 13 bases left in between. There are 13 residues in the CDR3. CDR1 GTSNPN and CDR2 SVGIG come from the germline V gene (reference sequence). Study observations and caveats: The average Treg-derived proportion among mappable alloreactive CD4+ clones was 65% to 75% with siplizumab versus 26.9% in controls. The apparent diversity of naive T cells exceeded that of memory cells, and naive T cells seemed to make a major contribution to the alloresponse.

TCR templates, some 93,000 per sample, were assayed. Profiling relied on immunoSEQ multiplex PCR, and the TCRdb table lists in-frame clones only, not all of them. The profile shows 100,000 or so clones, about nine tenths of them singletons. This sequence joins TRBV30 and TRBJ2-5, with D possibly TRBD2 on 7 matching bases. The receptor was isolated from a human donor in good health. Some clones in this sample may be carry-over from other donors' samples. The source material was CD4+ T cells sorted from blood. The CDR3 nucleotides are TGTGCCTGGAGGGGGGGGACATTGGAGACCCAGTACTTC. Translation gives CAWRGGTLETQYF. Full variable domain (missing parts from reference TRBV30 and TRBJ2-5): SQTIHQWPATLVQPVGSPLSLECTVEGTSNPNLYWYRQAAGRGLQLLFYSVGIGQISSEVPQNLSASRPQDRQFILSSKKLLLSDSGFYLCAWRGGTLETQYFGPGTRLLVL.